This TCR beta chain was identified in a study of CD8+ T cells in alopecia areata. Study overall: Treated patients were given 5 to 10 mg oral tofacitinib twice daily. Broader study findings: Scalp and blood retained many expanded lesional clones during tofacitinib. Tofacitinib significantly brought down scalp clonality and expanded CD8+ clones among top 100.

Indicated treatment: oral pan-JAK inhibitor, 5-10 mg twice daily. Lesional scalp punch biopsies and peripheral blood came from alopecia areata patients. With respect to this clone: No antigen is known for it.

In each case, RNA was isolated and then reverse transcribed into cDNA as the sequencing template. Profiling relied on immunoSEQ multiplex PCR, and the TCRdb table lists in-frame clones only, not all of them. The sample yields fewer than 250,000 clones, roughly 60% seen once. Germline V CDR1 and CDR2: SSHAT, FNYEAQ (reference sequence). CDR3 length equals 13 residues. The V gene lost 5 bases and the J gene lost 0 bases, with 8 bases spanning the gap. This rearrangement joins TRBV7-7 to TRBJ2-7; D uncertain. The sequenced sample was CD4+ T cells sorted from blood, obtained at week 24, from a patient treated with tofacitinib. The clonotype comes from a human donor with alopecia areata. In DNA form, the CDR3 reads TGTGCCAGCAGCCCTCTCTCCTCCTACGAGCAGTACTTC. As protein: CASSPLSSYEQYF.